Shown below are 20 T cell receptor beta chains from a single sample sequenced in a study of tumor and adjacent non-tumor tissue in lung cancer. RNA was extracted from bulk tissue without any cell sorting. More than 3 cm separated this lung sample from the edge of the tumor. Three rounds of nested PCR, following a modified ARM-PCR protocol, produced the TCRbeta library. TCRdb reprocessed the multiplex PCR reads via MiXCR and lists one record per CDR3 protein. The repertoire has some 51,000 distinct CDR3 sequences, 64% of them found once; the top ten carry 30%. Sequencing input: distant non-tumor lung tissue. Source of these receptors: a woman in her sixties or seventies with non-small cell lung cancer.

This clonotype was seen a handful of times. CDR3 loop: CSASSPLVNEQFF. The CDR3 bases are TGCAGTGCTAGTTCCCCACTAGTCAATGAGCAGTTCTTC. The chain has TRBV20-1 and TRBJ2-1, with D possibly being TRBD2 (5 bases). The V gene lost 3 bases and the J gene lost 6 bases, with 12 bases spanning the gap. The CDR3 spans 13 residues. CDR1 DFQATT and CDR2 SNEGSKA come from the germline V gene (reference sequence).

In the case of this clonotype: A single base separates this from a much larger clone, so it may be a read error. The V and J genes are TRBV7-2 and TRBJ2-1, with 9 bases identical to TRBD2. This CDR3 spans 14 amino acids. Germline assignment: CDR1 SGHTA and CDR2 FQGNSA. The CDR3 nucleotides are TGTGCCAGCAGCCTAGCGGGACTACCGGCTGAGCAGTTCTTC. Translating gives CASSLAGLPAEQFF.

The V and J genes are TRBV29-1 and TRBJ2-3, with D uncertain. Trimming took 3 bases from V and 3 from J, leaving 16 bases between them. Germline values: CDR1 SQVTM, CDR2 ANQGSEA. This CDR3 has 15 residues. DNA of the CDR3: TGCAGCGTTGAGGGTTCTGGCTGGGGTACAGATACGCAGTATTTT. It specifies CSVEGSGWGTDTQYF.

Regarding this clonotype: This is likely a read error, given that the CDR3 carries no conserved phenylalanine or tryptophan at its end. The rearrangement joins TRBV4-1 to TRBJ2-1; tentatively, D is TRBD2 (7 bases). The CDR3 consists of 15 residues. V lost 4 bases and J lost 8, with 18 bases in between. Per germline, CDR1 MGHRA and CDR2 YSYEKL. Here the CDR3 reads CASSLVEGGLYEQFL. In DNA, the CDR3 is TGCGCCAGCAGCCTAGTCGAGGGGGGGCTCTATGAGCAGTTCCTC.

This clonotype appeared a few times. The chain employs TRBV28 and TRBJ2-5; 8 bases match TRBD2. Germline-derived CDR1 and CDR2 are MDHEN and SYDVKM. The CDR3 runs to 16 residues. The J segment lost 2 bases and the V segment lost 4 bases, leaving 9 bases of the junction unmatched. The CDR3 region is CASSSEAGTRQETQYF. CDR3 nucleotides: TGTGCCAGCAGTTCCGAAGCCGGGACTAGACAAGAGACCCAGTACTTC.

For this clonotype: Possible read error: a much larger clone is one base away. The V call is TRBV20-1, the J call TRBJ1-4; D gene unclear. This CDR3 has 15 amino acids. The germline V gene encodes CDR1 DFQATT and CDR2 SNEGSKA (reference sequence). Written as DNA, the CDR3 is TGCAGTGCAACATCGGGCCCCGAGGCTAATGGAAAACTGTTTTTT. As protein: CSATSGPEANGKLFF.

To note about this clonotype: An end of the junction differs from the germline gene, which may be a read error. This sequence joins TRBV29-1 and TRBJ2-1, with D possibly matching TRBD2 (5 bases). Germline V gene sequence: CDR1 SQVTM, CDR2 ANQGSEA. CDR3 length: 12 amino acids. CDR3 sequence: CSVDHSYNGQFF. DNA of the CDR3: TGTAGCGTTGATCACTCCTATAATGGGCAGTTCTTC.

This clonotype was counted a few times. A much larger clone is a single base away; this may be a read error. The chain combines TRBV10-3 with TRBJ2-7; D is undetermined. The CDR3 runs 11 residues. Germline V gene data show CDR1 as ENHRY and CDR2 as SYGVKD. In DNA, the CDR3 is TGTGTCATCAGCAGCTCCTACGAGCAGTACTTC. Amino acid sequence: CVISSSYEQYF.

This clonotype was recorded at least ten times. The rearrangement joins TRBV10-2 to TRBJ2-7; TRBD1 agrees at 9 bases. This CDR3 is built from 13 residues. Germline lookup yields CDR1 WSHSY and CDR2 SAAADI. J lost 2 bases, V lost 8 bases, and 4 bases had no gene match. The CDR3 DNA is TGCGCCAGCTCTGACAGGGGGACCTACGAGCAGTACTTC. Its protein is CASSDRGTYEQYF.

Note on this clonotype: This may arise from a read error, as a much more abundant clone is one base away. The chain joins TRBV28 to TRBJ2-5, with TRBD2 as a possible D gene (5 bases). The CDR3 contains 14 residues. V lost 8 bases and J 1 base, leaving 14 bases between the germline ends. Germline lookup yields CDR1 MDHEN and CDR2 SYDVKM. CDR3 DNA sequence: TGTGCCAGCCTCATACGGGGATCCCAAGAGACCCAGTACTTC. The encoded protein is CASLIRGSQETQYF.

As concerns this clonotype: A much larger clone sits a single nucleotide away, making a read error possible. In DNA, the CDR3 is TGTGCCACCAGCCCTACTAGCGGGATTGGTGGGTACAATGAGAAGTTCTTC. Amino acid sequence: CATSPTSGIGGYNEKFF. The chain is built from TRBV24-1 and TRBJ2-1, with 10 bases aligning to TRBD2. This CDR3 has 17 residues. Germline V gene data show CDR1 as KGHDR and CDR2 as SFDVKD.

The chain is built from TRBV11-2 and TRBJ2-1, with D tentatively TRBD2 (5 bases). V gave up 1 base and J gave up 8 bases, with 15 bases separating them. CDR1 and CDR2 (germline): SGHAT, FQNNGV. The CDR3 contains 15 residues. CDR3 amino acids: CASSLVGASSHEQFF. Written as DNA, the CDR3 is TGTGCCAGCAGCTTAGTGGGAGCGTCTAGTCATGAGCAGTTCTTC.

Comment on this clonotype: At one boundary the junction diverges from the germline segment, which might be a read error. V gene TRBV14 combines with J gene TRBJ1-2; possible D gene TRBD1, 6 bases. This CDR3 has 17 residues. Germline CDR1 is SGHDN and CDR2 is FVKESK. CDR3 DNA: TGTGCCAACAGCCAAGATAGGGTCGGGACAATTTTCTACGGCTACACTTTC. It translates to CANSQDRVGTIFYGYTF.

Worth noting for this clonotype: A much bigger clone sits one base away, suggesting this may be a read error. The rearrangement uses TRBV7-9 and TRBJ2-3, with TRBD2 matching 9 bases. Germline V gene sequence: CDR1 SEHNR, CDR2 FQNEAQ (reference sequence). The CDR3 is 14 residues long. The CDR3 region is CASSIAGVGDMQYF. The CDR3 DNA sequence: TGTGCCAGCAGCATAGCGGGAGTTGGAGATATGCAGTATTTT.

Regarding this clonotype: This may be a read error, as it is one base from a much larger clone. V and J are TRBV7-8 and TRBJ2-7; perhaps D is TRBD1 or TRBD2 (5 bases each). In germline, CDR1 is SGHVS, CDR2 FQNEAQ. The CDR3 extends over 15 amino acids. The CDR3 DNA reads TGTACCAGCAGCCCCGGGGCGTCTTTTAACTACGAGCAGTACTTC. Protein product: CTSSPGASFNYEQYF. Full variable domain (missing parts from reference TRBV7-8 and TRBJ2-7): GAGVSQSPRYKVAKRGQDVALRCDPISGHVSLFWYQQALGQGPEFLTYFQNEAQLDKSGLPSDRFFAERPEGSVSTLKIQRTQQEDSAVYLCTSSPGASFNYEQYFGPGTRLTVT.

Worth noting for this clonotype: Being one base from a much bigger clone, this may be a read error. The J gene is TRBJ1-5, the V gene TRBV20-1, with 11 bases fitting TRBD1. The germline V gene has CDR1 DFQATT and CDR2 SNEGSKA (reference sequence). CDR3 length: 17 residues. CDR3 bases: TGCAGAGTCCCCGGGACAGGGGGACCATTTAGCAATCAGCCCCAGCATTTT. This gives the protein CRVPGTGGPFSNQPQHF.

On this clonotype itself: Germline is not matched at one junction end, which may reflect a read error. The chain is built from TRBV5-4 and TRBJ1-1; TRBD1 matches at 9 bases. Germline V gene sequence: CDR1 SGHNT, CDR2 YYREEE (reference sequence). The CDR3 sequence is 16 residues long. CDR3 bases: TGTGCCAGCAGCTGTATTCCGGGACAGGGAGTTACTGAAACTTTCTTT. This encodes CASSCIPGQGVTETFF.

This clonotype was recorded at least ten times. V gene TRBV7-9 combines with J gene TRBJ2-1; weak D call: TRBD2 (6 bases). V was pared by 5 bases and J by 0 bases, with 14 bases between. The CDR3 is 16 residues long. The V gene's germline CDR1 is SEHNR and CDR2 FQNEAQ (reference sequence). The CDR3 DNA follows: TGTGCCAGCAGCGGTTTGGGGGGATACTCCTACAATGAGCAGTTCTTC. The encoded protein is CASSGLGGYSYNEQFF. Full variable domain (remainder filled in from reference TRBV7-9 and TRBJ2-1): DTGVSQNPRHKITKRGQNVTFRCDPISEHNRLYWYRQTLGQGPEFLTYFQNEAQLEKSRLLSDRFSAERPKGSFSTLEIQRTEQGDSAMYLCASSGLGGYSYNEQFFGPGTRLTVL.

As regards this clonotype: Its ends do not fully match the called genes, so a read error is possible. The chain carries TRBV6-2 or TRBV6-3 and TRBJ1-5; tentatively, D is TRBD1 (5 bases). Per the germline V gene, CDR1 is MNHEY and CDR2 is SVGEGT. The CDR3 runs to 14 residues. CDR3 protein: CARSIGEASQSQHF. In nucleotides, the CDR3 is TGTGCCAGAAGTATAGGGGAGGCCAGTCAGTCCCAGCATTTT.

This clonotype came up many times. The CDR3 nucleotides read TGTGCCAGCAGCCTAATCCACGGCGATGAGCAGTTCTTC. It specifies CASSLIHGDEQFF. The rearrangement uses TRBV7-8 and TRBJ2-1; D remains ambiguous. Germline CDR1 is SGHVS and CDR2 is FQNEAQ. The V end lost 5 bases, the J end lost 8 bases, and 13 bases lay between the germline ends. This CDR3 has 13 residues.